Below, 14 T cell receptor beta chains from the same sample are listed, as sequenced in a study of human T cells and chemical hapten exposure. Extraction yielded total RNA from whole blood (unfractionated). TCRdb reanalysed the 5' RACE reads using MiXCR and keeps one entry per CDR3 protein. This table holds under 150,000 distinct CDR3 sequences, approximately 20% found once. The source is a human donor in good health.

The chain has TRBV6-5 and TRBJ1-1; D unclear. Between the trimmed V and J ends, which lost 6 bases and 2 bases, there was a span of 7 bases. CDR3 length equals 12 residues. In germline, CDR1 is MNHEY, CDR2 SVGAGI. The CDR3, as DNA: TGTGCCAGCAGCCGACTTAACACTGAAGCTTTCTTT. Its protein product is CASSRLNTEAFF.

This clonotype turned up a few times. The chain is built from TRBV27 and TRBJ2-5; a weak D match, TRBD2 (5 bases). Trimming pared 2 bases from V and 1 base from J, leaving 11 bases between. Germline CDR1 and CDR2: MNHEY and SMNVEV (reference sequence). The CDR3 has 15 amino acids. Here the CDR3 DNA reads TGTGCCAGCAGTTTAACTGGAGCGGTCCAAGAGACCCAGTACTTC. Protein product: CASSLTGAVQETQYF.

This clonotype was counted many times. This chain connects TRBV7-2 to TRBJ1-2; D not certain. Germline V gives CDR1 SGHTA, CDR2 FQGNSA. V gave up 2 bases and J gave up 4 bases, with 20 bases separating them. CDR3 size: 17 residues. The CDR3 is CASSLLSAAGSSYGYTF. CDR3 bases: TGTGCCAGCAGCTTACTTTCGGCTGCGGGAAGTAGCTATGGCTACACCTTC.

V and J are TRBV20-1 and TRBJ2-6; weak D call: TRBD1 (5 bases). V was shortened by 2 bases and J by 0 bases, with 26 bases between the two germline ends. The CDR3 contains 21 residues. Looked up from germline, CDR1 is DFQATT and CDR2 is SNEGSKA (reference sequence). The CDR3, as DNA: TGCAGTGCTAGATCTACGCGTGGGCTGGGGCTCCCGAACTCTGGGGCCAACGTCCTGACTTTC. It specifies CSARSTRGLGLPNSGANVLTF.

The genes are TRBV6-5 and TRBJ1-2, with 9 bases fitting TRBD1. With V trimmed by 5 bases and J by 8 bases, 6 bases remained unmatched. Germline V lookup: CDR1 MNHEY, CDR2 SVGAGI. CDR3 length: 13 amino acids. The CDR3 sequence: CASSHRGPNGYTF. CDR3 DNA: TGTGCCAGCAGTCACAGGGGGCCTAACGGCTACACCTTC.

This clonotype was picked up a small number of times. The chain couples TRBV29-1 to TRBJ1-2; TRBD1 aligns across 7 bases. Germline CDR1 is SQVTM and CDR2 is ANQGSEA. V dropped 3 bases and J dropped 5; count of bases not matched to a gene: 6. The CDR3 contains 13 residues. The CDR3 loop reads CSVEATGAYGYTF. The CDR3 DNA is TGCAGCGTTGAGGCAACAGGGGCTTATGGCTACACCTTC.

This clonotype has more than one count but fewer than ten. The chain links TRBV30 to TRBJ2-7, with TRBD1 as a possible D gene (5 bases). V lost 4 bases to trimming and J lost 3 bases, with 13 bases between them. There are 13 residues in the CDR3. CDR1 is GTSNPN and CDR2 is SVGIG in the germline V gene (reference sequence). This CDR3 is CAWTQETLYEQYF. In nucleotides, the CDR3 is TGTGCCTGGACACAGGAGACGCTCTACGAGCAGTACTTC.

This clonotype has just a few counts. The chain is built from TRBV3-1 and TRBJ2-7; 10 positions match TRBD2. Germline V gene lookup returns CDR1 LGHDT and CDR2 YNNKEL (reference sequence). This CDR3 has 15 residues. V trimming: 0 bases; J trimming: 6 bases; junction bases outside the gene matches: 5. Here the CDR3 reads CASSQDRGLASEQYF. The CDR3 coding sequence is TGTGCCAGCAGCCAAGATCGGGGACTAGCGTCCGAGCAGTACTTC.

The sample holds a few counts of this clonotype. The chain joins TRBV27 to TRBJ1-1; D perhaps matches TRBD1 (5 bases). CDR3 length: 13 residues. The germline V and J ends were trimmed by 8 bases and 5 bases, with 15 bases remaining between them. CDR1 is MNHEY, CDR2 SMNVEV, per germline (reference sequence). The CDR3 spells CASAIVRGTEAFF. For the CDR3, the DNA is TGTGCCAGCGCCATAGTTCGGGGGACTGAAGCTTTCTTT.

This clonotype was picked up a small number of times. This sequence joins TRBV28 and TRBJ1-2; no clear D. V gave up 8 bases and J gave up 1 base, with 8 bases separating them. The CDR3 consists of 12 residues. Germline values: CDR1 MDHEN, CDR2 SYDVKM. CDR3 nucleotide sequence: TGTGCCAGCTTTTCAATTAACTATGGCTACACCTTC. It yields the protein CASFSINYGYTF.

This clonotype came up a few times. V and J are TRBV5-5 and TRBJ2-3; maybe TRBD2 (5 bases). V was trimmed by 2 bases and J by 1 base, leaving 14 bases between them. The germline gives CDR1 SGHKS, CDR2 YYEKEE (reference sequence). The CDR3 contains 16 residues. The CDR3 coding sequence is TGTGCCAGCAGCTTCCGCCCGACGCGGGGCACAGATACGCAGTATTTT. Protein product: CASSFRPTRGTDTQYF. The full variable domain, rest sourced from reference TRBV5-5 and TRBJ2-3, is DAGVTQSPTHLIKTRGQQVTLRCSPISGHKSVSWYQQVLGQGPQFIFQYYEKEERGRGNFPDRFSARQFPNYSSELNVNALLLGDSALYLCASSFRPTRGTDTQYFGPGTRLTVL.

This clonotype was counted only a few times. The chain recombines TRBV29-1 with TRBJ2-1; tentative D call: TRBD2 (6 bases). The V end lost 8 bases, the J end lost 4 bases, and 15 bases lay between the germline ends. Germline CDR1 is SQVTM and CDR2 is ANQGSEA. There are 13 residues in the CDR3. The CDR3 DNA is TGCAGCTTTTGCCGGGACTGGTACAATGAGCAGTTCTTC. Protein: CSFCRDWYNEQFF.

V gene TRBV2 combines with J gene TRBJ2-1; D remains ambiguous. This CDR3 is 11 amino acids long. Trimming shortened V by 2 bases and J by 8 bases, and 4 bases separated the two germline ends. From germline, CDR1 is SNHLY and CDR2 FYNNEI. This CDR3 reads CASSERDEQFF. CDR3 in DNA: TGTGCCAGCAGTGAAAGGGATGAGCAGTTCTTC. The complete variable domain, with remaining parts taken from reference TRBV2 and TRBJ2-1, reads EPEVTQTPSHQVTQMGQEVILRCVPISNHLYFYWYRQILGQKVEFLVSFYNNEISEKSEIFDDQFSVERPDGSNFTLKIRSTKLEDSAMYFCASSERDEQFFGPGTRLTVL.

This clonotype was seen repeatedly, ten times or more. Here the CDR3 DNA reads TGTGCCAGCAGCTCACGGACCGGTTCCTACGAGCAGTACTTC. Its translation: CASSSRTGSYEQYF. The gene calls are TRBV28 and TRBJ2-7, with D uncertain. Germline V gene sequence: CDR1 MDHEN, CDR2 SYDVKM. The CDR3 has 14 amino acids. V was trimmed by 6 bases and J by 1 base, leaving 13 bases between them.